This T cell receptor beta chain was retrieved from a study of blood T cell repertoires in COVID-19. Overall study context: Specimens from acute and convalescent COVID-19 originated in the United States, Italy and Spain. T cells, B-cell-depleted T cells, or PBMCs provided the cDNA or gDNA that served as material.

Data came from immunoSEQ multiplex PCR; TCRdb stores just in-frame clones and leaves some out. Of over 100,000 clones in the sample, 85% to 90% were seen once. The trim removed 0 bases at V and 7 bases at J, leaving 6 bases unmatched. The CDR3 contains 14 residues. Germline V gives CDR1 SGHRS, CDR2 YFSETQ. A Seattle source enrolled patients during active infection and followed them longitudinally. This clone came up a few times. This chain uses TRBV5-1 with TRBJ2-7, with TRBD1 matching 8 bases. The sequence was obtained from a man aged 55-75 years with COVID-19, enrolled during active disease. The sequencing sample was made of peripheral blood. DNA of the CDR3: TGCGCCAGCAGCTTGGCTCAGGGGGCTGGGGAGCAGTACTTC. As protein: CASSLAQGAGEQYF.